This entry lists 30 T cell receptor beta chains sequenced from one sample in a study of CD8 T cells in ankylosing spondylitis. TCRdb itself ran the 5' RACE reads through MiXCR, one entry per CDR3 protein. In the table there are some 200,000 distinct CDR3 sequences, 25% to 30% of which are singletons. The sample was blood, either unsorted or a sorted T cell fraction (not recorded which). The origin of the receptors is a male donor with ankylosing spondylitis or in good health (not recorded which).

This clonotype has ten or more counts. The chain joins TRBV15 to TRBJ2-7; D may be TRBD2 (6 bases). CDR1 and CDR2 (germline): LNHNV, YYDKDF (reference sequence). The CDR3 runs to 12 residues. The V gene lost 3 bases and the J gene lost 6 bases, with 9 bases spanning the gap. The CDR3 spells CATSSRDSEQYF. As DNA, the CDR3 is TGTGCCACCAGCAGCCGGGACTCCGAGCAGTACTTC. Filled out from reference TRBV15 and TRBJ2-7, the complete variable domain reads DAMVIQNPRYQVTQFGKPVTLSCSQTLNHNVMYWYQQKSSQAPKLLFHYYDKDFNNEADTPDNFQSRRPNTSFCFLDIRSPGLGDTAMYLCATSSRDSEQYFGPGTRLTVT.

The table lists this clonotype with many counts. V is TRBV10-3 and J is TRBJ2-4; 8 bases are a match to TRBD2. Trimming at V came to 2 bases and at J to 7 bases, leaving 1 base not matched to a gene. The germline gives CDR1 ENHRY, CDR2 SYGVKD. The CDR3 has 13 residues. CDR3 nucleotides: TGTGCCATCAGTGAGGCTAGCGGGAACATTCAGTACTTC. Its protein product is CAISEASGNIQYF.

This clonotype occurred many times. V usage is TRBV27 and J usage is TRBJ2-1; TRBD2 matches 9 bases. Germline assignment: CDR1 MNHEY and CDR2 SMNVEV (reference sequence). There are 16 residues in the CDR3. V lost 7 bases and J lost 8; bases outside the gene matches: 15. The CDR3: CASNSKASGIPHEQFF. CDR3 nucleotides: TGTGCCAGCAATAGTAAGGCTAGCGGGATCCCCCATGAGCAGTTCTTC.

The chain has TRBV7-6 and TRBJ2-7; D remains ambiguous. V was shortened by 5 bases and J by 7 bases, with 15 bases between the two germline ends. Germline V gives CDR1 SGHVS, CDR2 FNYEAQ. The CDR3 runs to 13 residues. Here the CDR3 reads CASSLDNLLEQYF. Written as DNA, the CDR3 is TGTGCCAGCAGCCTTGACAATCTGCTGGAGCAGTACTTC.

The chain carries TRBV5-6 and TRBJ2-7, with D possibly matching TRBD1 (7 bases). Trimming took 4 bases from V and 2 from J, leaving 13 bases between them. This CDR3 region has 14 residues. Germline loops: CDR1 SGHDT, CDR2 YYEEEE. This chain's CDR3 is CASSPAGQTYEQYF. Here the CDR3 DNA reads TGTGCCAGCAGCCCGGCGGGACAGACCTACGAGCAGTACTTC.

This clonotype was recorded many times. This chain links TRBV11-2 with TRBJ2-2, with 8 bases identical to TRBD2. Germline CDR1 SGHAT, CDR2 FQNNGV. Trimming took 3 bases from V and 5 from J; bases not matched to a gene: 14. This CDR3 has 18 amino acids. CDR3 bases: TGTGCCAGCAGCTTGGGGCGGCCTAGCGGGTTACGGACCGGGGAGCTGTTTTTT. Amino acids: CASSLGRPSGLRTGELFF.

Ten or more counts support this clonotype. The chain combines TRBV28 with TRBJ1-5; 10 bases match TRBD1. The ends lost 6 bases at V and 7 bases at J; junction bases unmatched: 9. Germline assignment: CDR1 MDHEN and CDR2 SYDVKM. The CDR3 length is 15 residues. CDR3 sequence: CASRTPGDRGQPQHF. The CDR3 DNA follows: TGTGCCAGCAGAACCCCGGGGGACAGGGGACAGCCCCAGCATTTT.

This clonotype was counted between two and nine times. This chain uses TRBV20-1 with TRBJ2-7, with D uncertain. This CDR3 comprises 13 residues. Germline CDR1 DFQATT, CDR2 SNEGSKA (reference sequence). Trimming stripped 8 bases from V and 0 bases from J, with 14 bases between. The CDR3 reads CSTARTSSYEQYF. DNA of the CDR3: TGCAGTACAGCCCGGACCAGCTCCTACGAGCAGTACTTC.

At least ten counts were recorded for this clonotype. The genes are TRBV29-1 and TRBJ1-2; D remains ambiguous. CDR3 length equals 12 residues. The ends were cut back, 4 bases at V and 6 bases at J, with 12 bases in the middle. From germline, CDR1 is SQVTM and CDR2 ANQGSEA. The DNA for the CDR3 is TGCAGCGTTGGGGCCGGGCTCAATGGCTACACCTTC. It yields the protein CSVGAGLNGYTF.

The V gene is TRBV18, the J gene TRBJ2-7; D is tentatively TRBD1 or TRBD2 (6 bases each). Trimming cost V 1 base and J 5 bases, with 18 bases left between them. The CDR3 has 16 residues. Germline lookup yields CDR1 KGHSH and CDR2 LQKENI. The CDR3 DNA sequence: TGTGCCAGCTCACCACTTAGCGGACAGTCAGCCAACGAGCAGTACTTC. This gives the protein CASSPLSGQSANEQYF.

This clonotype occurred many times. This chain connects TRBV6-1 to TRBJ1-5, with D possibly being TRBD1 (6 bases). Germline V gene lookup returns CDR1 MNHNS and CDR2 SASEGT. Trimming shortened V by 8 bases and J by 6 bases, and 20 bases separated the two germline ends. CDR3 length: 15 amino acids. In nucleotides, the CDR3 is TGTGCCAGCTCCCTAGGGGGGGGGTCGGGTCAGCCCCAGCATTTT. Its translation is CASSLGGGSGQPQHF.

This clonotype was seen a handful of times. This chain links TRBV20-1 with TRBJ2-5; the match to TRBD1 covers 10 bases. Germline assignment: CDR1 DFQATT and CDR2 SNEGSKA (reference sequence). V dropped 0 bases and J dropped 5; count of bases not matched to a gene: 6. The CDR3 runs to 15 residues. The CDR3 protein is CSARDGGQGSETQYF. The CDR3 nucleotides are TGCAGTGCTAGAGATGGGGGACAGGGGAGTGAGACCCAGTACTTC.

The chain recombines TRBV20-1 with TRBJ2-5, with D perhaps matching TRBD2 (5 bases). Trimming removed 1 base from V and 0 bases from J, with 9 bases in between. CDR3 size: 14 residues. Per the germline V gene, CDR1 is DFQATT and CDR2 is SNEGSKA (reference sequence). Here the CDR3 DNA reads TGCAGTGCTAGAGTCCTAGCTAACCAAGAGACCCAGTACTTC. The encoded protein is CSARVLANQETQYF.

This clonotype was observed at least ten times. The V and J genes are TRBV7-3 and TRBJ2-3, with no clear D. V dropped 4 bases and J dropped 4 bases, with 9 bases sitting between them. Germline-derived CDR1 and CDR2 are SGHTA and FQGTGA. CDR3 length: 13 amino acids. The CDR3 DNA follows: TGTGCCAGCAGCTCTCCGAAGGCAGATACGCAGTATTTT. This encodes CASSSPKADTQYF.

This clonotype was observed a single time. The CDR3 does not close with the conserved phenylalanine or tryptophan, likely indicating a read error. This chain's CDR3 is CSAFGPKGAKNIQYL. CDR3 coding DNA: TGCAGTGCGTTCGGGCCGAAGGGAGCCAAAAACATTCAGTACCTC. The gene calls are TRBV20-1 and TRBJ2-4; D is uncertain. Trimming took off 6 bases at V and 0 bases at J, with 15 bases between the two ends. From germline, CDR1 is DFQATT and CDR2 SNEGSKA (reference sequence). This CDR3 is 15 amino acids long.

This clonotype was counted many times. This chain links TRBV20-1 with TRBJ2-3; D not resolved. V was cut by 1 base and J by 4 bases, with 18 bases left in between. The CDR3 spans 16 residues. Per germline, CDR1 DFQATT and CDR2 SNEGSKA (reference sequence). The CDR3 protein is CSARVPPRLRPDTQYF. Here the CDR3 DNA reads TGCAGTGCTAGAGTTCCGCCGAGACTCCGTCCAGATACGCAGTATTTT.

The chain employs TRBV6-2 or TRBV6-3 and TRBJ2-1; 8 nucleotides match TRBD2. After removal of 4 bases from V and 8 bases from J, the junction contained 4 bases not matched to a gene. This CDR3 has 13 amino acids. CDR1 is MNHEY and CDR2 is SVGEGT in the germline V gene. CDR3 DNA sequence: TGTGCCAGCAGTTTGGGACTAGAACATGAGCAGTTCTTC. Protein: CASSLGLEHEQFF.

This clonotype occurred a few times. This rearrangement joins TRBV6-4 to TRBJ2-1; perhaps TRBD1 as D (6 bases). The ends were cut back, 7 bases at V and 0 bases at J, with 37 bases in the middle. Looked up from germline, CDR1 is MRHNA and CDR2 is SNTAGT. This CDR3 spans 23 amino acids. The chain's CDR3 is CASKGSGHPTRNTFTDSYNEQFF. In nucleotides, the CDR3 is TGTGCCAGCAAAGGCTCGGGACACCCGACGAGGAACACCTTTACAGACTCCTACAATGAGCAGTTCTTC.

This clonotype turned up a few times. The V call is TRBV20-1, the J call TRBJ2-1; D is unresolved. Deletions cut 1 base from V and 0 bases from J, with 13 bases between. CDR1 and CDR2 (germline): DFQATT, SNEGSKA (reference sequence). This CDR3 region has 16 residues. CDR3 sequence reads: CSARGTGTTSYNEQFF. CDR3 nucleotide sequence: TGCAGTGCTAGAGGCACCGGAACAACCTCCTACAATGAGCAGTTCTTC.

The chain has TRBV27 and TRBJ1-4; a weak D match, TRBD1 (5 bases). Germline assignment: CDR1 MNHEY and CDR2 SMNVEV (reference sequence). The V end lost 4 bases, the J end lost 4 bases, and 10 bases lay between the germline ends. CDR3 length: 14 amino acids. The CDR3 coding sequence is TGTGCCAGCAGTTCGGCAGGGATTAATGAAAAACTGTTTTTT. Translation gives CASSSAGINEKLFF.

In this sample, this clonotype turned up many times. The chain has TRBV29-1 and TRBJ2-5; 9 nucleotides line up with TRBD2. After removal of 6 bases from V and 5 bases from J, the junction contained 4 bases not matched to a gene. The CDR3 spans 12 residues. Germline CDR1 SQVTM, CDR2 ANQGSEA. In nucleotides, the CDR3 is TGCAGCGTATTAGCGGGAGATGAGACCCAGTACTTC. Its translation is CSVLAGDETQYF.

This clonotype was seen many times. CDR3 sequence: CASSPFSGRGTGELFF. DNA for the CDR3: TGTGCCAGCAGTCCTTTTAGCGGGAGGGGCACCGGGGAGCTGTTTTTT. The chain employs TRBV12-3 or TRBV12-4 and TRBJ2-2, with 11 bases fitting TRBD2. V dropped 5 bases and J dropped 4; count of bases not matched to a gene: 6. This CDR3 has 16 amino acids.

J is TRBJ2-7 and V is TRBV7-2; 9 bases align to TRBD2. The CDR3 contains 15 residues. With V trimmed by 5 bases and J by 5 bases, 10 bases remained unmatched. Germline CDR1 reads SGHTA; CDR2 reads FQGNSA. CDR3 sequence (DNA): TGTGCCAGCAGCGCAGGGACTAGCTTTATAAACGAGCAGTACTTC. Translated: CASSAGTSFINEQYF.

This clonotype was counted a single time. The chain is built from TRBV12-3 or TRBV12-4 and TRBJ1-2; a weak D match, TRBD1 (6 bases). The CDR3 totals 17 residues. V lost 3 bases, J lost 0 bases, and 17 bases lay in between. This CDR3 is CASSLSGQMRSNYGYTF. The CDR3 DNA reads TGTGCCAGCAGTTTGAGCGGACAGATGAGATCTAACTATGGCTACACCTTC.

The J gene is TRBJ1-1, the V gene TRBV6-1; D is perhaps TRBD1 (6 bases). Germline CDR1 and CDR2: MNHNS and SASEGT. The CDR3 covers 16 residues. V was clipped by 2 bases and J by 5 bases, with 18 bases between them. The CDR3 loop is CASSEWELGAGTEAFF. The CDR3 DNA reads as TGTGCCAGCAGTGAATGGGAGCTGGGGGCAGGGACTGAAGCTTTCTTT.

This clonotype was seen a handful of times. The rearrangement links TRBV12-3 or TRBV12-4 to TRBJ1-5, with a weak D call TRBD1 (6 bases). The V end lost 6 bases, the J end lost 1 base, and 10 bases lay between the germline ends. The CDR3 is 14 residues long. CDR3 coding DNA: TGTGCCAGCAGAACCGGACAGAGCAATCAGCCCCAGCATTTT. It is translated as CASRTGQSNQPQHF.

The rearrangement joins TRBV3-1 to TRBJ2-7, with a tentative D call TRBD1 (5 bases). V was cut by 4 bases and J by 6 bases, with 10 bases left in between. CDR1 and CDR2 from the germline V gene are LGHDT and YNNKEL (reference sequence). The CDR3 covers 12 residues. CDR3 in amino acids: CASSRGVSEQYF. CDR3 nucleotide sequence: TGTGCCAGCAGCCGGGGCGTGTCCGAGCAGTACTTC.

Ten or more counts support this clonotype. The CDR3 nucleotides read TGTGCCAGCCCAATCGGGGTAGGAGAGACCCAGTACTTC. It specifies CASPIGVGETQYF. V gene TRBV11-3 combines with J gene TRBJ2-5; D may be TRBD2 (5 bases). CDR1 SGHNT and CDR2 YENEEA come from the germline V gene. The CDR3 spans 13 residues. Deletions cut 8 bases from V and 4 bases from J, with 14 bases between.

This clonotype was seen only once. CDR3 sequence: CSARDGASFETQYF. DNA of the CDR3: TGCAGTGCTAGAGATGGGGCTAGTTTTGAGACCCAGTACTTC. V gene TRBV20-1 combines with J gene TRBJ2-5; D may be TRBD1 (5 bases). This CDR3 spans 14 amino acids. Per germline, CDR1 DFQATT and CDR2 SNEGSKA (reference sequence). V was trimmed by 0 bases and J by 5 bases, leaving 13 bases between them.

This clonotype occurred many times. The CDR3 sequence: CSVGPGSNYGYTF. CDR3 coding DNA: TGCAGCGTTGGTCCAGGATCTAACTATGGCTACACCTTC. The rearrangement links TRBV29-1 to TRBJ1-2; D unresolved. The CDR3 runs to 13 residues. CDR1 is SQVTM, CDR2 ANQGSEA, per germline. Trimming took off 4 bases at V and 0 bases at J, with 9 bases between the two ends.